This T cell receptor beta chain is from a study of OX40 agonist ivuxolimab in advanced cancers. Worth noting for this clone: Antigen specificity is unknown.

Autoimmune disease history or systemic immunosuppression excluded patients. Sequencing was performed with immunoSEQ multiplex PCR; in TCRdb, only in-frame clones are kept and a portion is missing. The sample lists approximately 94,000 clones; about 90% were seen once. The CDR3 loop spans 16 amino acids. The V gene end was trimmed by 0 bases and the J gene end by 7 bases; junction bases not matched to a gene: 8. Germline-derived CDR1 and CDR2 are SGHAT and FQDESV (reference sequence). Study-wide results and caveats: The expanded peripheral T cells' antigen specificity was not determined. There was clonal expansion of CD4+ and CD8+ blood T cells by week 6 at 0.1 to 3.0 mg/kg. Among the lowest peripheral clonal expansion occurred in 0.1-3.0 mg/kg partial responders.

The material was CD4+ or CD8+ T cells sorted from blood, obtained in a trial of the OX40 agonist ivuxolimab. V usage is TRBV11-1 and J usage is TRBJ2-1, with TRBD2 matching 8 bases. This clonotype was sampled from an adult with an advanced solid tumor such as melanoma, head and neck, liver or kidney cancer. This chain's CDR3 is CASSLAGGTRLNEQFF. For the CDR3, the DNA is TGTGCCAGCAGCTTAGCCGGCGGGACTAGGTTGAATGAGCAGTTCTTC.